Below, 20 T cell receptor beta chains from the same sample are listed, as sequenced in a study of blood T cell repertoires in COVID-19. Using immunoSEQ multiplex PCR, the repertoire was profiled, and TCRdb retains in-frame clones only, with some absent. This table holds 110,000 to 150,000 clones, about four fifths found once. Sequencing input: peripheral blood. All receptors derive from a human donor in a cohort sampled during active COVID-19.

This chain links TRBV12-3 or TRBV12-4 with TRBJ2-7, with a weak D call TRBD1 (6 bases). V dropped 2 bases and J dropped 6 bases, with 11 bases sitting between them. CDR3 size: 13 residues. CDR3 DNA sequence: TGTGCCAGCAGTTTAACACAGGGTGGCGAGCAGTACTTC. This sequence encodes CASSLTQGGEQYF.

This chain links TRBV11-2 with TRBJ2-4; 10 nucleotides line up with TRBD2. The length of the CDR3 is 16 residues. J lost 3 bases, V lost 5 bases, and 7 bases had no gene match. CDR1 is SGHAT and CDR2 is FQNNGV in the germline V gene. CDR3 protein: CASSPGLAAFKNIQYF. In DNA, the CDR3 is TGTGCCAGCAGCCCAGGACTAGCGGCTTTCAAAAACATTCAGTACTTC.

This clone was found once. The chain recombines TRBV6-2 or TRBV6-3 with TRBJ2-2; 10 bases line up with TRBD2. CDR1 is MNHEY, CDR2 SVGEGT, per germline. With 2 bases clipped from V and 6 bases from J, the junction kept 9 bases outside the gene matches. CDR3 length: 17 residues. The CDR3 nucleotides read TGTGCCAGCAGTTACCCAAGCGGGAGGGCCGGGGCCGGGGAGCTGTTTTTT. It is translated as CASSYPSGRAGAGELFF.

A remark on this clone: The germline gene is not matched at one end of the junction; a read error may be the cause. V and J are TRBV14 and TRBJ2-6, with D possibly TRBD2 on 6 matching bases. Germline CDR1 is SGHDN and CDR2 is FVKESK. This CDR3 contains 13 residues. In DNA, the CDR3 is TGTGCCAGCAGCCAAGGTAGTTGGCTGCCGGGGGTTTTC. This gives the protein CASSQGSWLPGVF.

The chain combines TRBV4-1 with TRBJ1-2; D remains ambiguous. CDR1 and CDR2 (germline): MGHRA, YSYEKL. Trimming removed 0 bases from V and 2 bases from J, with 10 bases in between. The CDR3 has 15 residues. CDR3 nucleotide sequence: TGCGCCAGCAGCCAAGACGGGTACGGGAACTATGGCTACACCTTC. Residues: CASSQDGYGNYGYTF.

This chain's CDR3 is CASSQDRTTYEQYF. In DNA form, the CDR3 reads TGTGCCAGCAGCCAAGATCGGACTACCTACGAGCAGTACTTC. The chain couples TRBV4-2 to TRBJ2-7, with D possibly being TRBD2 (6 bases). Trimming shortened V by 0 bases and J by 2 bases, and 8 bases separated the two germline ends. The CDR3 sequence is 14 residues long. From germline, CDR1 is LGHNA and CDR2 YNFKEQ.

This chain joins TRBV4-3 and TRBJ2-5, with D possibly being TRBD1 (7 bases). Germline V gene lookup returns CDR1 LGHNA and CDR2 YSLEER. The V end lost 2 bases, the J end lost 5 bases, and 18 bases lay between the germline ends. The CDR3 has 16 residues. CDR3 residues: CASSQRRVDRAETQYF. DNA for the CDR3: TGCGCCAGCAGCCAAAGGAGGGTCGACAGGGCGGAGACCCAGTACTTC.

This clone was seen a few times. V gene TRBV27 combines with J gene TRBJ2-2; TRBD1 is a possible D gene (6 bases). Trimming cost V 3 bases and J 1 base, with 12 bases left between them. Germline V gene data show CDR1 as MNHEY and CDR2 as SMNVEV (reference sequence). CDR3 length equals 16 residues. The CDR3 sequence: CASSFRMTGNTGELFF. CDR3 nucleotides: TGTGCCAGCAGTTTCAGGATGACAGGGAACACCGGGGAGCTGTTTTTT.

CDR3 region: CASSSARGNQPQHF. CDR3 nucleotide sequence: TGTGCCAGCAGCTCCGCCAGGGGGAATCAGCCCCAGCATTTT. The chain recombines TRBV5-6 with TRBJ1-5; 7 nucleotides line up with TRBD1. The CDR3 spans 14 residues. J lost 4 bases, V lost 3 bases, and 4 bases had no gene match. In germline, CDR1 is SGHDT, CDR2 YYEEEE.

V is TRBV7-3 and J is TRBJ2-3; no firm D call. The germline CDR1 and CDR2 sequences are SGHTA and FQGTGA. V was clipped by 2 bases and J by 0 bases, with 6 bases between them. The CDR3 loop spans 14 amino acids. The CDR3 nucleotides are TGTGCCAGCAGCTTAGGCTCTAGCACAGATACGCAGTATTTT. Encoded protein: CASSLGSSTDTQYF.

The V gene is TRBV28, the J gene TRBJ2-5, with TRBD2 matching 12 bases. CDR1 MDHEN and CDR2 SYDVKM come from the germline V gene. The CDR3 totals 19 residues. Trimming took 3 bases from V and 2 from J; bases not matched to a gene: 13. The CDR3 DNA sequence: TGTGCCAGCAGTTTTCATTACTTTCTAGCGGGAGGGCGACAAGAGACCCAGTACTTC. This translates into CASSFHYFLAGGRQETQYF.

The chain joins TRBV6-5 to TRBJ1-6, with a possible D match to TRBD1 (5 bases). Per the germline V gene, CDR1 is MNHEY and CDR2 is SVGAGI. The CDR3 loop spans 13 amino acids. The V and J ends lost 6 bases and 9 bases respectively, with 12 bases between them. CDR3 in DNA: TGTGCCAGCAGGGTGGGGCAGACTTCACCCCTCCACTTT. This gives the protein CASRVGQTSPLHF.

This rearrangement joins TRBV11-3 to TRBJ2-7, with TRBD1 matching over 7 bases. Germline values: CDR1 SGHNT, CDR2 YENEEA. The CDR3 is 19 amino acids. J was trimmed by 0 bases and V by 1 base; bases with no gene match: 15. The CDR3, as DNA: TGTGCCAGCAGCTTAGTAGTAAACAGGGGTAGGGTCCTCTCCTACGAGCAGTACTTC. This translates into CASSLVVNRGRVLSYEQYF.

This chain connects TRBV7-3 to TRBJ2-2; D not certain. The length of the CDR3 is 14 residues. The V end lost 4 bases, the J end lost 5 bases, and 11 bases lay between the germline ends. CDR1 and CDR2 from the germline V gene are SGHTA and FQGTGA. CDR3 region: CASSSLPETGELFF. The CDR3 DNA reads as TGTGCCAGCAGCTCACTACCAGAGACCGGGGAGCTGTTTTTT.

The chain couples TRBV11-3 to TRBJ2-1; no firm D call. Germline lookup yields CDR1 SGHNT and CDR2 YENEEA. With 5 bases removed from V and 8 bases from J, the gap between germline ends came to 7 bases. CDR3 size: 11 residues. CDR3 in DNA: TGTGCCAGCAGCGGAGTCGATGAGCAGTTCTTC. Translating gives CASSGVDEQFF.

This rearrangement joins TRBV14 to TRBJ1-5; 7 positions agree with TRBD1. Unmatched junction bases numbered 2, after V lost 4 bases and J lost 2 bases. This CDR3 spans 14 amino acids. Germline V CDR1 and CDR2: SGHDN, FVKESK. In nucleotides, the CDR3 is TGTGCCAGCAGCCTAGGGACAGGCAATCAGCCCCAGCATTTT. This codes for CASSLGTGNQPQHF.

The chain couples TRBV7-3 to TRBJ2-2; D is uncertain. The V end lost 1 base, the J end lost 4 bases, and 4 bases lay between the germline ends. The CDR3 spans 13 residues. CDR1 SGHTA and CDR2 FQGTGA come from the germline V gene. The CDR3 spells CASSLIITGELFF. CDR3 nucleotide sequence: TGTGCCAGCAGCTTAATTATCACCGGGGAGCTGTTTTTT.

This clone has a handful of counts. The V and J genes are TRBV12-2 and TRBJ1-2. TRBV12-2 corresponds to a pseudogene. The CDR3 is 12 residues long. The CDR3 DNA follows: TGTGCAAGTCGCTTGCGAGAACTTGGCTACACCTTC. Translation gives CASRLRELGYTF.

The chain joins TRBV5-1 to TRBJ1-1, with 12 bases identical to TRBD1. V shed 4 bases and J 0 bases; nucleotides not matched to a gene: 7. CDR3 length: 17 amino acids. From germline, CDR1 is SGHRS and CDR2 YFSETQ. The CDR3 region has the DNA TGCGCCAGCAGCCCCGGGACAGGGGGCGCAATGAACACTGAAGCTTTCTTT. Protein product: CASSPGTGGAMNTEAFF. Full variable domain (missing parts from reference TRBV5-1 and TRBJ1-1): KAGVTQTPRYLIKTRGQQVTLSCSPISGHRSVSWYQQTPGQGLQFLFEYFSETQRNKGNFPGRFSGRQFSNSRSEMNVSTLELGDSALYLCASSPGTGGAMNTEAFFGQGTRLTVV.

The sample holds a few counts of this clone. The V call is TRBV14, the J call TRBJ2-7; 8 bases are shared with TRBD2. Germline V gene sequence: CDR1 SGHDN, CDR2 FVKESK. This CDR3 has 15 amino acids. Trimming cost V 4 bases and J 6 bases; bases outside gene matches: 11. The CDR3 protein is CASSPNGLSGSEQYF. DNA for the CDR3: TGTGCCAGCAGCCCTAATGGACTAAGCGGGAGCGAGCAGTACTTC.